The 28 T cell receptor beta chains below all came from one sample that was sequenced in a study of identical twins. Using its own MiXCR run on the 5' RACE reads, TCRdb lists one record per CDR3 protein. This table holds a few hundred thousand distinct CDR3 sequences, 12% found once. This sample also appeared in a second study, on yellow fever vaccine responses in identical twins.

The sample taken for sequencing was CD8+ T cells sorted from blood. The receptors come from a woman under 30 in good health.

This chain joins TRBV12-3 or TRBV12-4 and TRBJ2-7, with unresolved D. This CDR3 comprises 12 residues. V was trimmed by 3 bases and J by 2 bases, leaving 5 bases between them. CDR3 protein: CASSFIPYEQYF. The CDR3 nucleotides read TGTGCCAGCAGTTTTATCCCCTACGAGCAGTACTTC.

This clonotype has more than one count but fewer than ten. The chain uses TRBV20-1 and TRBJ1-3, with D unresolved. The germline V gene has CDR1 DFQATT and CDR2 SNEGSKA (reference sequence). V shed 8 bases and J shed 4 bases, with 9 bases lying between them. The CDR3 totals 11 residues. CDR3 nucleotide sequence: TGCAGTACACAGTTGGGAAACACCATATATTTT. Its translation is CSTQLGNTIYF.

This clonotype showed up just a few times. V usage is TRBV12-3 or TRBV12-4 and J usage is TRBJ1-6; D gene ambiguous. The length of the CDR3 is 13 residues. The CDR3 coding sequence is TGTGTGGGAGGGAGCTCCTATAATTCACCCCTCCACTTT. The encoded protein is CVGGSSYNSPLHF.

This clonotype has ten or more counts. The CDR3 spells CSARKLASRVYNEQFF. The CDR3 DNA is TGCAGTGCTAGAAAGTTGGCGTCTAGGGTTTACAATGAGCAGTTCTTC. V and J are TRBV20-1 and TRBJ2-1; no reliable D call. The CDR3 contains 16 residues. The germline CDR1 and CDR2 sequences are DFQATT and SNEGSKA (reference sequence). Trimming stripped 2 bases from V and 4 bases from J, with 18 bases between.

This clonotype was recorded a few times. This chain connects TRBV9 to TRBJ1-1, with a tentative D call TRBD1 (6 bases). Germline V lookup: CDR1 SGDLS, CDR2 YYNGEE. The V gene lost 4 bases and the J gene lost 1 base, with 17 bases spanning the gap. The CDR3 extends over 16 amino acids. The CDR3 reads CASSPRGGGPNTEAFF. The CDR3 nucleotides are TGTGCCAGCAGCCCTAGAGGGGGAGGGCCGAACACTGAAGCTTTCTTT.

This clonotype was recorded at least ten times. The chain carries TRBV6-1 and TRBJ1-6; no definite D call. The CDR3 has 13 residues. Germline CDR1 is MNHNS and CDR2 is SASEGT. V was clipped by 5 bases and J by 7 bases, with 9 bases between them. CDR3 loop: CASSPGLNSPLHF. CDR3 DNA sequence: TGTGCCAGCAGTCCCGGACTGAATTCACCCCTCCACTTT.

J is TRBJ2-2 and V is TRBV2; 7 bases are shared with TRBD1. Germline V CDR1 and CDR2: SNHLY, FYNNEI. The CDR3 is 14 amino acids. Trimming at V came to 7 bases and at J to 1 base, leaving 3 bases not matched to a gene. Here the CDR3 reads CASKDRVNTGELFF. CDR3 DNA: TGTGCCAGCAAAGACAGGGTGAACACCGGGGAGCTGTTTTTT.

The CDR3 sequence is CASSQTTPSNEKLFF. Here the CDR3 DNA reads TGCGCCAGCAGCCAAACAACACCATCTAATGAAAAACTGTTTTTT. The chain links TRBV4-1 to TRBJ1-4; D gene unclear. In germline, CDR1 is MGHRA, CDR2 YSYEKL. The CDR3 extends over 15 amino acids. Trimming removed 2 bases at V and 3 bases at J, with 10 bases between.

A few counts support this clonotype. A much larger clone sits a single nucleotide away, making a read error possible. J is TRBJ2-1 and V is TRBV2; D is uncertain. Germline loops: CDR1 SNHLY, CDR2 FYNNEI. The ends were cut back, 6 bases at V and 0 bases at J, with 3 bases in the middle. The CDR3 consists of 12 residues. The chain's CDR3 is CASRVSYNEQFF. As DNA, the CDR3 is TGTGCCAGCAGGGTCTCCTACAATGAGCAGTTCTTC.

A few counts support this clonotype. V gene TRBV7-9 combines with J gene TRBJ2-5; TRBD2 might be the D (8 bases). V shed 4 bases and J shed 3 bases, with 18 bases lying between them. The germline CDR1 and CDR2 sequences are SEHNR and FQNEAQ (reference sequence). The length of the CDR3 is 16 residues. In DNA form, the CDR3 reads TGTGCCAGCAGCTCCGGGAGGGGGCTTTCGGAAGAGACCCAGTACTTC. It encodes CASSSGRGLSEETQYF.

This clonotype was counted between two and nine times. The rearrangement uses TRBV27 and TRBJ2-7; tentative D call: TRBD2 (5 bases). V lost 5 bases, J lost 2 bases, and 19 bases lay in between. Germline CDR1 reads MNHEY; CDR2 reads SMNVEV (reference sequence). CDR3 length: 16 amino acids. This chain's CDR3 is CASSPSPGRRPYEQYF. The CDR3 DNA follows: TGTGCCAGCAGTCCTTCTCCGGGAAGGAGACCCTACGAGCAGTACTTC.

V usage is TRBV10-2 and J usage is TRBJ2-7, with 11 bases that match TRBD2. The CDR3 is 14 residues long. V shed 3 bases, J shed 7 bases, and the junction held 5 bases outside the gene matches. CDR1 is WSHSY, CDR2 SAAADI, per germline. The chain's CDR3 is CASSEWLAGGEQYV. In nucleotides, the CDR3 is TGCGCCAGCAGTGAATGGCTAGCGGGGGGAGAGCAGTACGTC.

This clonotype was recorded many times. The chain links TRBV15 to TRBJ2-5, with D uncertain. The CDR3 runs 13 residues. V lost 7 bases and J lost 0, with 9 bases in between. Per the germline V gene, CDR1 is LNHNV and CDR2 is YYDKDF (reference sequence). This CDR3 is CATTPWNQETQYF. CDR3 DNA: TGTGCCACCACGCCCTGGAACCAAGAGACCCAGTACTTC.

The chain is built from TRBV5-1 and TRBJ2-1, with 9 bases matching TRBD2. The V segment lost 6 bases and the J segment 8 bases; nucleotides outside the gene matches: 9. Germline CDR1 is SGHRS and CDR2 is YFSETQ. This CDR3 comprises 14 residues. CDR3 residues: CASKSGLATHEQFF. In nucleotides, the CDR3 is TGCGCCAGCAAATCGGGACTAGCCACCCATGAGCAGTTCTTC.

The CDR3 DNA reads as TGCAGCGACGGGAATACTGAAGCTTTCTTT. Translation gives CSDGNTEAFF. The chain is built from TRBV20-1 and TRBJ1-1; unclear D gene. The length of the CDR3 is 10 residues. Looked up from germline, CDR1 is DFQATT and CDR2 is SNEGSKA (reference sequence).

This clonotype was seen a few times. The chain links TRBV27 to TRBJ2-5, with TRBD2 as a possible D gene (5 bases). Germline CDR1 MNHEY, CDR2 SMNVEV (reference sequence). Trimming took off 5 bases at V and 7 bases at J, with 8 bases between the two ends. The CDR3 loop spans 11 amino acids. This CDR3 is CASSQEGTQYF. Written as DNA, the CDR3 is TGTGCCAGCAGTCAAGAGGGGACCCAGTACTTC.

This clonotype was seen many times. CDR3: CASSQDVGWETQYF. CDR3 nucleotides: TGCGCCAGCAGCCAAGATGTAGGTTGGGAGACCCAGTACTTC. The V gene is TRBV4-1, the J gene TRBJ2-5; D is ambiguous. From germline, CDR1 is MGHRA and CDR2 YSYEKL. This CDR3 contains 14 residues. V lost 0 bases and J lost 5, with 10 bases in between.

This clonotype was picked up a small number of times. V and J are TRBV15 and TRBJ2-5; TRBD1 matches 7 bases. Looked up from germline, CDR1 is LNHNV and CDR2 is YYDKDF (reference sequence). The J segment lost 0 bases and the V segment lost 7 bases, leaving 2 bases of the junction unmatched. The CDR3 sequence is 13 residues long. The CDR3 sequence is CATNTGDQETQYF. DNA of the CDR3: TGTGCCACCAACACAGGGGACCAAGAGACCCAGTACTTC.

The chain has TRBV20-1 and TRBJ2-1, with 11 bases matching TRBD2. Germline assignment: CDR1 DFQATT and CDR2 SNEGSKA (reference sequence). The CDR3 has 14 residues. V gave up 6 bases and J gave up 7 bases; unmatched junction bases: 8. The CDR3 is CSAISGGEANEQFF. CDR3 in DNA: TGCAGTGCGATTAGCGGGGGGGAGGCGAATGAGCAGTTCTTC.

A few counts support this clonotype. The V gene is TRBV12-3 or TRBV12-4, the J gene TRBJ1-4; TRBD1 agrees at 9 bases. The CDR3 has 15 amino acids. Losses at the gene ends were 5 bases for V and 5 bases for J; bases not matched to a gene: 6. The CDR3 DNA follows: TGTGCCAGCAGTACAACAGGGGGCAACAATGAAAAACTGTTTTTT. This codes for CASSTTGGNNEKLFF.

This clonotype appeared a single time. Here the CDR3 DNA reads TGCATGCAGGGGGGACACCCCTCCGGGGGGCAGTATTTT. Translation gives CMQGGHPSGGQYF. This rearrangement joins TRBV20-1 to TRBJ2-3; possible D gene TRBD1, 7 bases. From germline, CDR1 is DFQATT and CDR2 SNEGSKA (reference sequence). The CDR3 length is 13 residues.

The chain carries TRBV27 and TRBJ2-1, with 11 bases identical to TRBD2. The germline CDR1 and CDR2 sequences are MNHEY and SMNVEV (reference sequence). The CDR3 covers 17 residues. With V trimmed by 4 bases and J by 4 bases, 9 bases remained unmatched. CDR3 sequence reads: CASSSRLAGTWYNEQFF. The DNA of the CDR3 is TGTGCCAGCAGTTCTCGACTAGCGGGAACTTGGTACAATGAGCAGTTCTTC.

This clonotype has a handful of counts. V and J are TRBV5-5 and TRBJ2-3; D perhaps matches TRBD1 (5 bases). Looked up from germline, CDR1 is SGHKS and CDR2 is YYEKEE (reference sequence). The CDR3 runs 16 residues. Trimming took off 2 bases at V and 6 bases at J, with 19 bases between the two ends. CDR3 region: CASSFFGIRVLDTQYF. The CDR3 DNA reads as TGTGCCAGCAGCTTTTTCGGTATCAGGGTTCTGGATACGCAGTATTTT.

The rearrangement links TRBV27 to TRBJ2-7; a possible D gene is TRBD2 (5 bases). The CDR3 is 14 amino acids. Germline CDR1 and CDR2: MNHEY and SMNVEV (reference sequence). Trimming removed 5 bases from V and 3 bases from J, with 14 bases in between. CDR3 bases: TGTGCCAGCAGTCCCGGATCGGACTTCTACGAGCAGTACTTC. It is translated as CASSPGSDFYEQYF.

This clonotype showed up just a few times. The chain is built from TRBV24-1 and TRBJ2-4, with 7 bases that match TRBD2. This CDR3 is 16 amino acids long. J lost 3 bases, V lost 4 bases, and 8 bases had no gene match. Germline lookup yields CDR1 KGHDR and CDR2 SFDVKD. The chain's CDR3 is CATSEASGVSKNIQYF. Here the CDR3 DNA reads TGTGCCACCAGTGAAGCGAGCGGGGTTAGCAAAAACATTCAGTACTTC.

This clonotype was counted a few times. The chain combines TRBV28 with TRBJ2-1; D is unresolved. The ends were cut back, 9 bases at V and 2 bases at J, with 17 bases in the middle. The CDR3 totals 15 residues. Germline CDR1 and CDR2: MDHEN and SYDVKM. The CDR3 DNA reads as TGTGCCAGTGTAGAAATTCGGAACGCCTACAATGAGCAGTTCTTC. Translating gives CASVEIRNAYNEQFF.

This chain joins TRBV4-1 and TRBJ2-7; 9 nucleotides line up with TRBD1. V shed 1 base and J 3 bases; nucleotides not matched to a gene: 4. Germline V gives CDR1 MGHRA, CDR2 YSYEKL. The CDR3 covers 15 residues. CDR3 DNA: TGCGCCAGCAGCCAAGGAGGGGGACAGGGCTACGAGCAGTACTTC. It specifies CASSQGGGQGYEQYF.

The table lists this clonotype with a few counts. The V call is TRBV7-9, the J call TRBJ2-7, with D perhaps TRBD1 (6 bases). Germline V gives CDR1 SEHNR, CDR2 FQNEAQ (reference sequence). The V end lost 7 bases, the J end lost 2 bases, and 12 bases lay between the germline ends. CDR3 length equals 13 residues. CDR3 DNA: TGTGCCAGCATCCCGGACAGTACCTACGAGCAGTACTTC. It yields the protein CASIPDSTYEQYF.